A single sample is the source of the 22 T cell receptor beta chains below, sequenced in a study of T cells in Graves' hyperthyroidism and ophthalmopathy. Regions amplified from RNA transcripts were the TCR beta CDR3 regions. With the HTBI primer set, the TCR CDR3 went through a first round of RT-PCR. A single record per CDR3 protein comes from TCRdb applying MiXCR to the multiplex PCR reads. This sample has 380,000 or so distinct CDR3 sequences, with around 13% found just once. Sample: blood. These receptors all come from a woman aged 30 to 39 with Graves' hyperthyroidism.

The gene calls are TRBV5-1 and TRBJ2-1, with 8 bases lining up with TRBD2. Trimming took 1 base from V and 9 from J; bases not matched to a gene: 6. In germline, CDR1 is SGHRS, CDR2 YFSETQ. The length of the CDR3 is 14 residues. CDR3 sequence (DNA): TGCGCCAGCAGCTTGCCGGGAGGGGGGAGTGAGCAGTTCTTC. Translation: CASSLPGGGSEQFF. The full variable domain, its missing parts supplied by reference TRBV5-1 and TRBJ2-1, is KAGVTQTPRYLIKTRGQQVTLSCSPISGHRSVSWYQQTPGQGLQFLFEYFSETQRNKGNFPGRFSGRQFSNSRSEMNVSTLELGDSALYLCASSLPGGGSEQFFGPGTRLTVL.

V gene TRBV6-1 combines with J gene TRBJ2-3, with a tentative D call TRBD1 (5 bases). The CDR3 contains 14 residues. Germline V CDR1 and CDR2: MNHNS, SASEGT. Trimming took off 5 bases at V and 2 bases at J, with 11 bases between the two ends. CDR3 sequence (DNA): TGTGCCAGCAGTAGACAGCCTGTCACAGATACGCAGTATTTT. Its protein is CASSRQPVTDTQYF.

This clonotype was counted ten times or more. The CDR3: CATMGSQWDEQFF. CDR3 DNA sequence: TGTGCCACCATGGGGTCCCAATGGGATGAGCAGTTCTTC. The V and J genes are TRBV24-1 and TRBJ2-1; D unclear. Germline CDR1 reads KGHDR; CDR2 reads SFDVKD. The CDR3 is made up of 13 amino acids. V gave up 8 bases and J gave up 8 bases, with 15 bases separating them.

The chain has TRBV2 and TRBJ2-1, with TRBD2 matching over 8 bases. J gave up 7 bases and V 8 bases, and 16 bases lay outside the gene matches. Per germline, CDR1 SNHLY and CDR2 FYNNEI. The CDR3 is made up of 16 amino acids. CDR3 sequence (DNA): TGTGCCAGCGCAGGAGGCGGGACTAGGGTCTCGAATGAGCAGTTCTTC. Its translation: CASAGGGTRVSNEQFF.

This clonotype was counted ten times or more. The chain couples TRBV7-8 to TRBJ2-5; the match to TRBD2 covers 12 bases. V was pared by 2 bases and J by 5 bases, with 9 bases of the junction left unmatched. In germline, CDR1 is SGHVS, CDR2 FQNEAQ. The CDR3 is 17 amino acids. This CDR3 is CASSLLPLAGGGETQYF. Here the CDR3 DNA reads TGTGCCAGCAGCTTACTTCCCCTAGCGGGAGGGGGGGAGACCCAGTACTTC.

This clonotype was seen a few times. V and J are TRBV12-3 or TRBV12-4 and TRBJ1-2; D not certain. The CDR3 is 15 residues long. Trimming pared 10 bases from V and 4 bases from J, leaving 22 bases between. CDR3: CATHTQNKMFYGYTF. The DNA of the CDR3 is TGTGCCACCCATACACAGAATAAGATGTTCTATGGCTACACCTTC.

This clonotype has a handful of counts. The chain links TRBV7-9 to TRBJ2-2; D remains unclear. Germline CDR1 is SEHNR and CDR2 is FQNEAQ (reference sequence). Trimming pared 5 bases from V and 6 bases from J, leaving 13 bases between. The CDR3 is made up of 14 amino acids. This CDR3 is CASSPSGSPGELFF. For the CDR3, the DNA is TGTGCCAGCAGCCCCTCAGGCAGTCCCGGGGAGCTGTTTTTT.

This chain links TRBV19 with TRBJ1-5; D uncertain. Germline V CDR1 and CDR2: LNHDA, SQIVND (reference sequence). The V end lost 0 bases, the J end lost 9 bases, and 9 bases lay between the germline ends. There are 13 residues in the CDR3. The CDR3 region is CASSIEWTRPQHF. CDR3 coding DNA: TGTGCCAGTAGTATAGAATGGACCCGGCCCCAGCATTTT.

Ten or more counts support this clonotype. J is TRBJ1-2 and V is TRBV30; D gene uncertain. The CDR3 is made up of 11 amino acids. V lost 2 bases and J lost 7, with 8 bases in between. CDR1 and CDR2 from the germline V gene are GTSNPN and SVGIG (reference sequence). CDR3 bases: TGTGCCTGGAGTACCGGTGCTGGCTACACCTTC. The encoded protein is CAWSTGAGYTF.

In its sample, this clonotype was seen many times. The chain couples TRBV6-2 or TRBV6-3 to TRBJ1-4; the D gene is possibly TRBD1 (5 bases). Deletions cut 6 bases from V and 10 bases from J, with 30 bases between. This CDR3 comprises 18 residues. CDR1 and CDR2 from the germline V gene are MNHEY and SVGEGT. The CDR3 DNA sequence: TGTGCCAGCAGCCCACCTCAGACGGGGCGCAGGGAGGCTGGAAAACTGTTTTTT. It encodes CASSPPQTGRREAGKLFF.

This clonotype occurred a few times. The chain couples TRBV25-1 to TRBJ1-2; 7 bases are shared with TRBD1. Germline trimming cut 1 base from V and 4 bases from J; bases unmatched to any gene: 12. Germline V CDR1 and CDR2: MGHDK, SYGVNS. The CDR3 runs to 17 residues. The chain's CDR3 is CASSEWQGGNRGYGYTF. CDR3 coding DNA: TGTGCCAGCAGTGAATGGCAGGGGGGCAATCGCGGCTATGGCTACACCTTC.

This clonotype was recorded many times. J is TRBJ2-7 and V is TRBV28, with 8 bases lining up with TRBD2. J was trimmed by 6 bases and V by 5 bases; bases with no gene match: 9. This CDR3 spans 14 amino acids. CDR1 is MDHEN and CDR2 is SYDVKM in the germline V gene. CDR3 coding DNA: TGTGCCAGCAGTCTACCCGGGACTAGTTTCGAGCAGTACTTC. It yields the protein CASSLPGTSFEQYF.

Notes on this clonotype: Possible read error: a much larger clone is one base away. The rearrangement joins TRBV5-1 to TRBJ1-3; TRBD1 is a possible D gene (6 bases). Per the germline V gene, CDR1 is SGHRS and CDR2 is YFSETQ. Trimming shortened V by 3 bases and J by 2 bases, and 18 bases separated the two germline ends. The length of the CDR3 is 17 residues. This CDR3 reads CASSSTTGFSAGNTIYF. The CDR3, as DNA: TGCGCCAGCAGCTCCACGACAGGCTTTAGTGCTGGAAACACCATATATTTT.

The chain is built from TRBV7-2 and TRBJ2-1; D possibly corresponds to TRBD2 (5 bases). CDR1 is SGHTA and CDR2 is FQGNSA in the germline V gene. V dropped 3 bases and J dropped 7 bases, with 13 bases sitting between them. The CDR3 is 14 residues long. CDR3 residues: CASSLSSATNEQFF. The CDR3 nucleotides read TGTGCCAGCAGCTTGAGTAGCGCGACTAATGAGCAGTTCTTC.

At least ten counts were recorded for this clonotype. The chain couples TRBV30 to TRBJ2-7, with D unresolved. CDR3 length: 14 amino acids. Trimming took 2 bases from V and 6 from J, leaving 17 bases between them. From germline, CDR1 is GTSNPN and CDR2 SVGIG (reference sequence). CDR3 DNA sequence: TGTGCCTGGAGTCTTAGGTCCTTCGGGCGCGAGCAGTACTTC. Protein: CAWSLRSFGREQYF.

The sample holds many counts of this clonotype. V and J are TRBV12-3 or TRBV12-4 and TRBJ2-3; 9 bases are shared with TRBD1. The CDR3 length is 18 residues. The junction had 12 bases not matched to a gene; V was cut back by 3 bases and J by 2 bases. CDR3 sequence (DNA): TGTGCCAGCAGTTTTAGCCGCACCGGGACAGGGTTCACAGATACGCAGTATTTT. Amino acids: CASSFSRTGTGFTDTQYF.

This clonotype was detected many times. The chain carries TRBV27 and TRBJ1-3; no definite D call. Germline V lookup: CDR1 MNHEY, CDR2 SMNVEV (reference sequence). V was cut by 5 bases and J by 2 bases, with 10 bases left in between. The CDR3 spans 14 residues. Here the CDR3 DNA reads TGTGCCAGCAGTCCTACTTGGGCTGGAAACACCATATATTTT. It yields the protein CASSPTWAGNTIYF.

This clonotype was detected ten times or more. This chain joins TRBV15 and TRBJ2-7; D remains ambiguous. The length of the CDR3 is 15 residues. The V end was cut by 2 bases, the J end by 2 bases, with 13 bases between. Germline V gene data show CDR1 as LNHNV and CDR2 as YYDKDF (reference sequence). The DNA for the CDR3 is TGTGCCACCAGCAGACAGAGTACCGTCCCCTACGAGCAGTACTTC. This translates into CATSRQSTVPYEQYF.

This clonotype was seen more than once but under ten times. V usage is TRBV5-1 and J usage is TRBJ2-5, with D hard to call. This CDR3 is built from 14 residues. Deletions cut 0 bases from V and 7 bases from J, with 13 bases between. The germline gives CDR1 SGHRS, CDR2 YFSETQ. DNA for the CDR3: TGCGCCAGCAGCTTGGAGGGCGATTGGGGGACCCAGTACTTC. It yields the protein CASSLEGDWGTQYF. Variable domain in full (rest from reference TRBV5-1 and TRBJ2-5): KAGVTQTPRYLIKTRGQQVTLSCSPISGHRSVSWYQQTPGQGLQFLFEYFSETQRNKGNFPGRFSGRQFSNSRSEMNVSTLELGDSALYLCASSLEGDWGTQYFGPGTRLLVL.

At least ten counts were recorded for this clonotype. The chain combines TRBV5-6 with TRBJ2-3; 8 bases match TRBD2. Trimming removed 4 bases from V and 8 bases from J; junction bases left unmatched: 3. Germline V gene data show CDR1 as SGHDT and CDR2 as YYEEEE. The CDR3 sequence is 12 residues long. The CDR3 here is CASSAAGGTQYF. DNA of the CDR3: TGTGCCAGCAGCGCCGCGGGGGGTACGCAGTATTTT.

This clonotype has more than one count but fewer than ten. The chain combines TRBV5-5 with TRBJ2-4; D is possibly TRBD1 or TRBD2 (5 bases each). The CDR3 sequence is 13 residues long. V dropped 4 bases and J dropped 5 bases, with 10 bases sitting between them. The germline V gene encodes CDR1 SGHKS and CDR2 YYEKEE (reference sequence). For the CDR3, the DNA is TGTGCCAGCAGCCGGGACGCAGAAAACATTCAGTACTTC. It translates to CASSRDAENIQYF. Looking up the rest from reference TRBV5-5 and TRBJ2-4 gives the full variable domain: DAGVTQSPTHLIKTRGQQVTLRCSPISGHKSVSWYQQVLGQGPQFIFQYYEKEERGRGNFPDRFSARQFPNYSSELNVNALLLGDSALYLCASSRDAENIQYFGAGTRLSVL.

About this clonotype: The CDR3 ends on some other residue instead of the conserved phenylalanine or tryptophan, so this is likely a read error. V and J are TRBV5-4 and TRBJ2-5, with 10 bases fitting TRBD1. CDR1 and CDR2 (germline): SGHNT, YYREEE (reference sequence). The CDR3 extends over 16 amino acids. V lost 3 bases, J lost 2 bases, and 7 bases stayed unmatched. The CDR3 DNA reads as TGTGCCAGCAGCTGGGGGGACAGGGGATGGCAAGAGACCCAGTACCTC. Protein sequence: CASSWGDRGWQETQYL.